This TCR beta chain was sequenced in a study of cytomegalovirus exposure and HLA in healthy donors (dated by TCRdb to the late 2010s). Broadly, across the study: In an earlier analysis of around 540 of the donors, approximately 300 Gb of sequence data and some 120 million unique TCR beta sequences from approximately 180 million T cells were reported. Roughly 300 gigabases of sequencing data and approximately 93 million unique TCR sequences were included in an early release covering roughly 600 HLA-typed donors. The genetic ancestry cluster associated with self-reported Caucasian donors included 81% of the roughly 410 genotyped donors. The aim of the study was to test whether cataloging public T cell receptors could identify signatures of past pathogen exposure. The study profiled the T cell repertoires of about 640 subjects by immunosequencing and related them to cytomegalovirus serostatus. Along with the roughly 700-subject first cohort, a separate validation cohort of over 90 different subjects was used. The study combined high-throughput TCR immunosequencing, statistical association of individual TCRs with disease status, and machine learning to predict cytomegalovirus infection status. In a later analysis, previously published TCR beta repertoires from 666 donors were re-analyzed and high-resolution HLA genotyping was added so that TCR occurrence patterns could be studied. In the later analysis, no new phenotypic data were used to find candidate immune exposures; instead, reliance was placed on TCR beta sequences and their occurrence across donors. An earlier analysis of a few hundred of the donors applied high-throughput TCR beta sequencing to assess whether each TCR beta V gene segment acted as functional or pseudogenic. Donor age, sex, ethnicity and CMV serostatus were compiled together with the repertoire data. A later genetic analysis used genome-wide SNP genotypes for about 60% of the 666 donors, treating that subset as a discovery cohort. Every repertoire in the discovery cohort had been generated on one and the same sequencing platform. HLA typing covered class I and class II loci at four-digit resolution. Typing coverage varied by locus: roughly 620-640 donors for A, B, C, DRB1 and DQB1; more than 500 for DQA1; approximately 610 for DPA1; more than 450 for DPB1. Several DR-DQ haplotypes were handled as single units for association and clustering because linkage in the cohort was strong. Among about 410 genotyped donors of the cohort, an average of roughly 230,000 unique TCR beta nucleotide sequences was sequenced per donor, of which about 19% were non-productive. General study outcomes and caveats: When HLA alleles, especially DR and DQ, strongly co-occurred, attributing TCR associations to individual alleles was difficult. The sequencing pipeline was judged likely to have produced a cluster of highly shared sequence variants as a technical artifact. Roughly uniform sequencing depth across donors was assumed in presence/absence analyses, although this assumption may not hold. While some public TCRs were present in many individuals, most TCR sequences turned up only very rarely across donors. Because some donors lacked HLA typing at each locus, the association tests relied only on the typed subset. In vitro tests confirmed that a few of the cytomegalovirus-associated TCR beta chains recognize cytomegalovirus antigens. Because counts were too low, some 16 rarely observed V segments, including chromosome 9 orphons, were excluded from the earlier analysis of 587 of the donors. A later genetic analysis reported fewer N-insertions in productive TCRs among donors in an Asian-associated ancestry cluster than the approximately 670-donor mean. CMV serostatus was the only immune exposure information available for the cohort. An earlier analysis of approximately 500 of the donors showed that most TCR beta V segments appeared in productive rearrangements either about 90% or about 30% of the time, which broadly matched IMGT annotations. In a later analysis, the rate of TCR association differed among HLA loci, with DRB1 alleles having the most associated TCRs and HLA-C alleles having the fewest. This cohort had only TCR beta chains sequenced, and the lack of alpha or paired-chain data limited which features could be detected. In a later analysis, several top co-occurrence clusters were reported to appear linked to parvovirus B19, influenza, CMV and Epstein-Barr virus. Some IMGT-functional V segments, including TRBV6-2 and TRBV6-3, could not be distinguished by the 87-base-pair reads and were therefore excluded. In the study, approximately 160 TCR beta chains were listed as associated with cytomegalovirus. Compared with equally common non-associated chains, HLA-associated TCR beta chains in a later analysis were more clonally expanded and had lower generation probabilities. In a later genetic analysis, a missense DCLRE1C variant was associated with V-gene and J-gene trimming of TCR beta chains, and the association was replicated in an independent cohort. Most CMV-associated TCR beta chains appeared to be HLA-restricted in a later analysis, and the HLA associations seemed to be driven largely by CMV exposure. A later analysis associated around 16,000 TCR beta sequences with specific HLA alleles at a false discovery rate of 0.05. Cytomegalovirus status was reported to be diagnosed by the classifier with high specificity and sensitivity in both the original and validation cohorts. It was suggested by the authors that the approach could potentially be generalized to other disease states and immunological phenotypes. A further reported finding was that TCR beta sequences accurately predicted the HLA-A and HLA-B alleles for most subjects in the first cohort. Correlated functional status among segregating V segments might reflect linkage disequilibrium, but an unknown experimental factor could not be ruled out.

The cohort was made up of hundreds of healthy bone marrow donors. Cohort members were all nominally healthy when sampled, although unrecorded immune exposures were likely present. The donor tested CMV seropositive and was one of the 289 seropositive cohort members. Each donor provided a peripheral blood sample, and peripheral blood mononuclear cells were used for TCR beta sequencing. The Qiagen DNeasy Blood Extraction Kit was used to extract genomic DNA from the blood cell samples. V and J are trimmed by 2 bases and 4 bases, and the gene matches miss 7 bases of the junction. From its cysteine to its phenylalanine, the CDR3 spans 15 amino acids. This entry keeps only the CDR3 DNA: 45 bases, framed from base 1. The germline V gene specifies MNHEY as CDR1 and SVGAGI as CDR2. In regard to this clone: Its antigen remains undetermined. Base qualities are not recorded, but no much larger clone differs from it by a single base.

The library was obtained by the immunoSEQ multiplex PCR assay. For the multiplex PCR, a mixture combining 60 forward primers for TCR Vbeta segments and 13 reverse primers for TCR Jbeta segments was used. The CDR3 region of rearranged TCR beta genes was amplified from genomic DNA with a multiplex PCR assay. On the Illumina HiSeq System, the amplified TCR beta libraries were sequenced as 87-base-pair reads. In the authors' own workflow: Across the 500 to 700 repertoires, a later analysis counted 60 million to 90 million unique TCR beta chains, approximately 10 million of which were shared by at least two donors. Raw reads were error-corrected and collapsed into unique sequences by a nearest-neighbor algorithm in which closely related sequences were merged to remove PCR and sequencing errors. CDR3 sequences were aligned to IMGT reference sequences to assign V, D and J gene segments. Each retained sequence needed at least a six-nucleotide match to both a V gene segment and a J gene segment. A rearrangement counted as productive if the CDR3 had no stop codons and remained in frame with V and J, and every other rearrangement counted as non-productive. CDR3 was defined by IMGT convention, running from the second conserved V-encoded cysteine to the conserved J-encoded phenylalanine. The earlier analysis of more than 450 of the donors excluded sequences that lacked an unambiguous match to a single V gene segment. In an earlier analysis of 450 to 750 of the donors, a V segment was called functional when productive rearrangements were above 56.7%, and segregating when the standard deviation between donors exceeded 5%. A statistical classification framework was built to diagnose cytomegalovirus status from the catalog of TCR beta chain sequences. V and J gene assignment, in a later analysis, came from comparing TCR nucleotide sequences with IMGT/GENE-DB human TR gene sequences. A later analysis assigned CDR3 sequences and most-parsimonious VDJ recombination scenarios with the TCRdist pipeline. A later analysis defined each TCR beta chain by its CDR3 amino acid sequence plus V-gene family, and excluded reads lacking a unique V-gene family. To address suspected cross-contamination and a sequencing artifact, a later analysis removed 550 to 750 highly shared, low-generation-probability nucleotide sequences. For each public chain, a later analysis derived a clonal expansion index from normalized ranks of inferred template counts within each repertoire. Generation probabilities in a later analysis came from a VDJ recombination model fitted to out-of-frame rearrangements, and those results were checked against IGoR. In a later analysis, TCR-TCR, TCR-HLA and TCR-CMV co-occurrence was scored with hypergeometric tests, and a repertoire-size bias correction was applied to TCR pairs. To estimate false discovery rates, a later analysis permuted the HLA or CMV assignments 20 times. In a later analysis, co-occurring TCRs were grouped with DBSCAN, and TCRdist sequence similarity was added when clustering was performed within HLA-allele-positive subsets. Repertoires with fewer than 30,000 or more than 120,000 public chains were left out of co-occurrence clustering, as were a handful of repertoires with anomalous nucleotide sharing. Not all clones reach the TCRdb copy of this immuneACCESS table, which keeps in-frame sequences only. Checked studies attribute under half of the gap to unresolved V genes and leave the rest unexplained. V, J and clone size are taken as reported in that table, and D and trimming were inferred from the DNA itself. Across this sample there are some 88,000 clones, with roughly 71% seen only once. The ten largest clones capture 16% of the sample.

The V and J segments used are TRBV6-5 and TRBJ1-2, and TRBD1 matches 7 of the central bases. The sequence derives from a woman younger than 30 in good health and CMV-seropositive. Sequencing was done on a sample of PBMCs. Here the CDR3 is given as CASSYGDRASYGYTF. The sequenced DNA: TGTGCCAGCAGTTACGGAGACAGGGCCAGCTATGGCTACACCTTC.